This is a list of T cell receptor beta chains from one sample in a study of blood T cell repertoires in COVID-19. TCRdb keeps only in-frame clones here, not all; method: immunoSEQ multiplex PCR. The sample holds fewer than 85,000 clones, around 90% seen once. Sequencing was done on a sample of peripheral blood. These receptors came from a human donor in a cohort sampled during active COVID-19. The CDR3 runs from the conserved cysteine through the conserved F or W. Fields, in order: J gene, clone size, V gene, D gene, CDR3 protein, CDR3 DNA. The D gene is left open where the match is weak. The size entry is marked missing in some rows and otherwise reads once, few, many or a size class.

>TRBJ1-5|once|TRBV5-5|.
CASSLEAGSPGEPQHF
TGTGCCAGCAGCTTGGAGGCGGGTTCCCCAGGGGAGCCCCAGCATTTT
>TRBJ2-3|.|TRBV10-3|TRBD2
CAIRQQHGLAGGWADTQYF
TGTGCCATCAGACAACAACACGGACTAGCGGGAGGCTGGGCAGATACGCAGTATTTT
>TRBJ2-5|.|TRBV3-1/TRBV3-2|.
CASSQQVGGQETQYF
TGTGCCAGCAGCCAACAGGTCGGGGGTCAAGAGACCCAGTACTTC
>TRBJ1-3|.|TRBV6-6|TRBD1
CASSPLQNRGSSGNTIYF
TGTGCCAGCAGTCCCCTGCAGAACAGGGGGTCTTCTGGAAACACCATATATTTT
>TRBJ1-2|.|TRBV27|.
CASSSEPPVGANGYTF
TGTGCCAGCAGTTCGGAACCACCAGTAGGGGCGAATGGCTACACCTTC
>TRBJ2-1|.|TRBV5-1|TRBD1
CASSLGPGDRLRSRLHEQFF
TGCGCCAGCAGCTTGGGGCCCGGGGACAGGCTAAGATCTCGACTTCATGAGCAGTTCTTC
>TRBJ1-2|.|TRBV7-2|.
CASTLQGESYGYTF
TGTGCCAGCACCCTACAGGGAGAAAGCTATGGCTACACCTTC
>TRBJ2-1|once|TRBV18|.
CASSPRVLSDEQFF
TGTGCCAGCTCACCCAGGGTACTTTCAGATGAGCAGTTCTTC
>TRBJ2-7|.|TRBV12-3/TRBV12-4|.
CASSFQGNYEQYF
TGTGCCAGCAGTTTTCAGGGAAACTACGAGCAGTACTTC
>TRBJ2-3|.|TRBV7-2|.
CASSLASGTDTQYF
TGTGCCAGCAGCTTAGCGTCAGGGACAGATACGCAGTATTTT
>TRBJ1-1|.|TRBV7-8|TRBD1
CASSKGQGSTEAFF
TGTGCCAGCAGCAAAGGACAGGGAAGCACTGAAGCTTTCTTT
>TRBJ2-7|.|TRBV7-2|.
CASSLGQATYEQYF
TGTGCCAGCAGCTTAGGCCAGGCGACCTACGAGCAGTACTTC
>TRBJ1-5|.|TRBV6-5|TRBD1
CASSPGQGRQPQHF
TGTGCCAGCAGTCCCGGACAGGGTAGGCAGCCCCAGCATTTT
>TRBJ1-1|.|TRBV9|.
CASSLAADRNTEAFF
TGTGCCAGCAGCCTAGCGGCGGACAGGAACACTGAAGCTTTCTTT
>TRBJ1-4|.|TRBV5-1|TRBD1
CASRKGAANEKLFF
TGCGCCAGCAGAAAGGGGGCGGCGAATGAAAAACTGTTTTTT
>TRBJ2-1|.|TRBV3-1/TRBV3-2|.
CASSPRGTRDEQFF
TGTGCCAGCAGCCCCAGGGGAACTAGGGATGAGCAGTTCTTC
>TRBJ1-5|once|TRBV19|.
CASRPRAGGDQPQHF
TGTGCCAGTAGGCCGAGGGCGGGGGGGGATCAGCCCCAGCATTTT
>TRBJ2-2|.|TRBV25-1|.
CASSEFGGTGELFF
TGTGCCAGCAGTGAATTCGGGGGCACCGGGGAGCTGTTTTTT
>TRBJ2-2|.|TRBV6-2/TRBV6-3|TRBD1
CASSYPTGMRNTGELFF
TGTGCCAGCAGTTACCCGACAGGGATGAGGAACACCGGGGAGCTGTTTTTT
>TRBJ2-7|.|TRBV20-1|TRBD2
CSASGVAGGPSYEQYF
TGCAGTGCTAGTGGAGTAGCGGGAGGGCCTTCCTACGAGCAGTACTTC
>TRBJ2-1|.|TRBV27|TRBD1
CASSPQGYEQFF
TGTGCCAGCAGTCCACAGGGGTATGAGCAGTTCTTC
>TRBJ2-3|once|TRBV7-9|.
CASSFRADTDTQYF
TGTGCCAGCAGCTTCAGGGCGGACACAGATACGCAGTATTTT
>TRBJ2-3|.|TRBV2|TRBD1
CASRDRTSTDTQYF
TGTGCCAGCAGGGACAGGACTAGCACAGATACGCAGTATTTT
>TRBJ1-3|.|TRBV2|.
CASSGEGTGNTIYF
TGTGCCAGCAGTGGTGAGGGTACTGGAAACACCATATATTTT
>TRBJ2-7|.|TRBV6-1|.
CASSEVAGWSDEQYF
TGTGCCAGCAGTGAAGTGGCAGGCTGGTCGGACGAGCAGTACTTC
>TRBJ2-7|.|TRBV5-6|TRBD2
CASSFRLAGPSYEQYF
TGTGCCAGCAGCTTTCGACTAGCGGGGCCCTCCTACGAGCAGTACTTC
>TRBJ1-2|.|TRBV9|TRBD1
CASSLGWTGTFPGSGYTF
TGTGCCAGCAGCCTTGGGTGGACAGGGACATTCCCCGGGTCCGGCTACACCTTC
>TRBJ1-4|.|TRBV19|.
CASRSRTDEKLFF
TGTGCCAGTAGGTCCAGGACAGATGAAAAACTGTTTTTT
>TRBJ2-3|.|TRBV6-6|TRBD1
CASGTGVRADTQYF
TGTGCCAGCGGAACAGGGGTTAGAGCAGATACGCAGTATTTT
>TRBJ2-3|.|TRBV28|TRBD2
CASRGPWTSGAGSFADTQYF
TGTGCCAGCAGGGGTCCGTGGACTAGCGGGGCCGGGTCGTTCGCAGATACGCAGTATTTT
>TRBJ2-7|once|TRBV5-1|TRBD1
CASSLFPGQNYEQYF
TGCGCCAGCAGCCTGTTTCCGGGACAGAACTACGAGCAGTACTTC
>TRBJ2-7|.|TRBV30|TRBD1
CAWDRTGKMTEQYF
TGTGCCTGGGACAGGACAGGGAAAATGACCGAGCAGTACTTC
>TRBJ2-7|.|TRBV7-9|TRBD2
CASSHTSDSYEQYF
TGTGCCAGCAGCCACACTAGCGACTCCTACGAGCAGTACTTC
>TRBJ2-5|.|TRBV5-1|.
CASSLYSSGTGETQYF
TGCGCCAGCAGCTTGTATTCATCCGGAACCGGGGAAACCCAGTACTTC
>TRBJ1-2|once|TRBV11-2|TRBD1
CASSRSTGGFIYGYTF
TGTGCCAGCAGCAGGTCGACAGGGGGCTTCATCTATGGCTACACCTTC
>TRBJ2-7|.|TRBV4-1|.
CASSQGAEQYF
TGCGCCAGCAGCCAAGGGGCCGAGCAGTACTTC
>TRBJ2-2|.|TRBV7-9|TRBD2
CASSTGTSEVGELFF
TGTGCCAGCAGCACAGGGACTAGCGAGGTCGGGGAGCTGTTTTTT
>TRBJ1-1|.|TRBV5-5|.
CASSLGPGLNTEAFF
TGTGCCAGCAGCTTGGGCCCAGGGCTGAACACTGAAGCTTTCTTT
>TRBJ2-1|.|TRBV12-3/TRBV12-4|TRBD1
CASSQGQGQFF
TGTGCCAGCAGCCAGGGACAGGGTCAGTTCTTC
>TRBJ2-2|few|TRBV18|TRBD2
CASSSGGLANFRGELFF
TGTGCCAGCTCATCAGGAGGACTAGCGAACTTTAGGGGGGAGCTGTTTTTT
>TRBJ1-5|.|TRBV7-2|TRBD1
CASSPSGDSYSNQPQHF
TGTGCCAGCAGCCCCAGTGGGGACAGCTATAGCAATCAGCCCCAGCATTTT
>TRBJ1-2|few|TRBV9|.
CASSVGQGSYGYTF
TGTGCCAGCAGCGTAGGGCAGGGAAGCTATGGCTACACCTTC
>TRBJ1-1|.|TRBV11-2|.
CASSTGQMGTEAFF
TGTGCCAGCAGCACCGGACAGATGGGAACTGAAGCTTTCTTT
>TRBJ1-6|.|TRBV2|.
CASKDTAYNSPLHF
TGTGCCAGCAAAGACACGGCGTATAATTCACCCCTCCACTTT
>TRBJ2-3|.|TRBV5-4|.
CASSSARDTQYF
TGTGCCAGCAGCTCGGCCAGGGATACGCAGTATTTT
>TRBJ2-3|.|TRBV6-2/TRBV6-3|TRBD2
CASSYSTSGESTDTQYF
TGTGCCAGCAGTTACTCAACTAGCGGAGAAAGCACAGATACGCAGTATTTT
>TRBJ2-7|once|TRBV19|TRBD1
CASSIVPGQGAYEQYF
TGTGCCAGTAGTATAGTCCCCGGACAGGGGGCCTACGAGCAGTACTTC
>TRBJ2-3|.|TRBV7-6|TRBD2
CASSRRLAGGISTDTQYF
TGTGCCAGCAGCCGCCGACTAGCGGGGGGGATTAGCACAGATACGCAGTATTTT
>TRBJ2-7|few|TRBV4-1|TRBD1
CASSQTEGQGRYEQYF
TGCGCCAGCAGCCAGACGGAGGGACAGGGCCGCTACGAGCAGTACTTC
>TRBJ2-7|.|TRBV27|.
CASRSTGREQYF
TGTGCCAGCAGGTCCACGGGTCGCGAGCAGTACTTC